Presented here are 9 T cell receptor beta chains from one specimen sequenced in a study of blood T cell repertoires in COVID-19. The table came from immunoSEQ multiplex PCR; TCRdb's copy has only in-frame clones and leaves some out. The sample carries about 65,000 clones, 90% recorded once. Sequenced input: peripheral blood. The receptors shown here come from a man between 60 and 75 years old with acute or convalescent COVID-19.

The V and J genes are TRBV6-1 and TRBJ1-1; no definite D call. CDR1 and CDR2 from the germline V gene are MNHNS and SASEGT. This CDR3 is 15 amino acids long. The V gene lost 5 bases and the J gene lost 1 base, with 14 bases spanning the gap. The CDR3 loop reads CASSPDSARNTEAFF. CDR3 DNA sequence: TGTGCCAGCAGTCCCGATTCAGCGAGGAACACTGAAGCTTTCTTT.

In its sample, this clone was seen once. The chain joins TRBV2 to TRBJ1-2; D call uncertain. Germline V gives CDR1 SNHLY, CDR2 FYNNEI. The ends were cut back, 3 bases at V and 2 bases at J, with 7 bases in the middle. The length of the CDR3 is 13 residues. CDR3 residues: CASSDNSNYGYTF. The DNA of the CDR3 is TGTGCCAGCAGTGATAACTCCAACTATGGCTACACCTTC.

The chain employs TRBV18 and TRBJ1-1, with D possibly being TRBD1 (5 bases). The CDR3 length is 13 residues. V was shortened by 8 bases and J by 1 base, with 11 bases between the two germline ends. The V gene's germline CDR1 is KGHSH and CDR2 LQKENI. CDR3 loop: CASASQGNTEAFF. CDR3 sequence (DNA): TGTGCCAGCGCATCGCAGGGGAACACTGAAGCTTTCTTT.

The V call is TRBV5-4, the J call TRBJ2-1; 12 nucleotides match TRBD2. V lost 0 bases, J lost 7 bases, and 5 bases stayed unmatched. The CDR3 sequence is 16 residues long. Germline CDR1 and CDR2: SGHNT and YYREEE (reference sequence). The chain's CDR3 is CASSLASGGAGNEQFF. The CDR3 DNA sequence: TGTGCCAGCAGCTTGGCTAGCGGGGGGGCCGGGAATGAGCAGTTCTTC.

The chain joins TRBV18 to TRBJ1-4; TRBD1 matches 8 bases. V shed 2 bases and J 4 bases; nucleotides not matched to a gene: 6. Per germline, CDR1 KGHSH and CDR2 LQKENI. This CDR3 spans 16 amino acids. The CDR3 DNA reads TGTGCCAGCTCACCAACCGGGACAGGCTTTAATGAAAAACTGTTTTTT. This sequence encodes CASSPTGTGFNEKLFF.

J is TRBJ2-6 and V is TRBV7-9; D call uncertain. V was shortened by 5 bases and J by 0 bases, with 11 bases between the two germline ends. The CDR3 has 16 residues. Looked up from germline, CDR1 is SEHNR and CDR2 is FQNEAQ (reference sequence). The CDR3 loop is CASSASSGSGANVLTF. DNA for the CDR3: TGTGCCAGCAGCGCATCTTCGGGCTCTGGGGCCAACGTCCTGACTTTC. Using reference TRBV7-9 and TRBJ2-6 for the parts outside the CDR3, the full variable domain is DTGVSQNPRHKITKRGQNVTFRCDPISEHNRLYWYRQTLGQGPEFLTYFQNEAQLEKSRLLSDRFSAERPKGSFSTLEIQRTEQGDSAMYLCASSASSGSGANVLTFGAGSRLTVL.

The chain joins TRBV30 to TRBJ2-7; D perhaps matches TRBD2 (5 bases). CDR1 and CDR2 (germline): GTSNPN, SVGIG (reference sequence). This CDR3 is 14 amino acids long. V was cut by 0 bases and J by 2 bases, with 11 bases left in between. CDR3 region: CAWSVPGKTYEQYF. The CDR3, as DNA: TGTGCCTGGAGTGTTCCGGGAAAAACCTACGAGCAGTACTTC.

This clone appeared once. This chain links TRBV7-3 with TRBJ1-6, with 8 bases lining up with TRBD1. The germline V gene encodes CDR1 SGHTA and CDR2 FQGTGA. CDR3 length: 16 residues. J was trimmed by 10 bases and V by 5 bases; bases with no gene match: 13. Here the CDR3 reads CASSENVPGTGSPLHF. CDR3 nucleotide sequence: TGTGCCAGCAGCGAAAACGTTCCGGGGACAGGCTCACCCCTCCACTTT.

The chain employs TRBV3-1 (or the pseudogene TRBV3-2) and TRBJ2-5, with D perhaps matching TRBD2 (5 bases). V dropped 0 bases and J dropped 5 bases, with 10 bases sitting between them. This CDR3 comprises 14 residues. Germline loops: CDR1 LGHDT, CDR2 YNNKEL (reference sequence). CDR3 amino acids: CASSQEVTGETQYF. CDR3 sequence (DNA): TGTGCCAGCAGCCAAGAGGTCACGGGGGAGACCCAGTACTTC.